These T cell receptor beta chains were read from a single sample in a study of blood T cell repertoires in COVID-19. Libraries were prepared by immunoSEQ multiplex PCR; TCRdb keeps only in-frame clonotypes and omits some of them. The data hold about 120,000 clones, with 85% to 90% observed a single time. The specimen sequenced was peripheral blood. Source of these receptors: a man aged 55 to 70 with acute or convalescent COVID-19. Both conserved end residues are part of each CDR3. D genes are given only for firm matches. Expanded clones get a size class; other rows say once, few or many, or leave the size out.

clone size: .; D gene: .; J gene: TRBJ1-5; V gene: TRBV18; CDR3 DNA: TGTGCCAGCTCACCACTAGGGAGGGCTAGCAATCAGCCCCAGCATTTT; CDR3 protein: CASSPLGRASNQPQHF
clone size: .; D gene: .; J gene: TRBJ2-2; V gene: TRBV7-9; CDR3 DNA: TGTGCCAGCAGCTTAGGGAGCACCGGGGAGCTGTTTTTT; CDR3 protein: CASSLGSTGELFF
clone size: .; D gene: .; J gene: TRBJ2-2; V gene: TRBV19; CDR3 DNA: TGTGCCAGTCTGTACGACGGACAGCTCAACACCGGGGAGCTGTTTTTT; CDR3 protein: CASLYDGQLNTGELFF
clone size: .; D gene: .; J gene: TRBJ1-6; V gene: TRBV7-9; CDR3 DNA: TGTGCCAGCAGCCGCGGAAATTCACCCCTCCACTTT; CDR3 protein: CASSRGNSPLHF
clone size: .; D gene: .; J gene: TRBJ2-3; V gene: TRBV19; CDR3 DNA: TGTGCCAGTAGTTTGATGACAGGACCTAGCACAGATACGCAGTATTTT; CDR3 protein: CASSLMTGPSTDTQYF
clone size: .; D gene: TRBD1; J gene: TRBJ1-1; V gene: TRBV7-9; CDR3 DNA: TGTGCCAGCAGCTTAGGACAACCGAGGGGGCGAATACGAGCTTTCTTT; CDR3 protein: CASSLGQPRGRIRAFF
clone size: .; D gene: TRBD2; J gene: TRBJ2-1; V gene: TRBV7-2; CDR3 DNA: TGTGCCAGCGGCTATCTAGCGGGCTTACTCCGGGGCAATGAGCAGTTCTTC; CDR3 protein: CASGYLAGLLRGNEQFF
clone size: few; D gene: .; J gene: TRBJ2-7; V gene: TRBV11-2; CDR3 DNA: TGTGCCAGCAGCTCGCGCCGGGACTTCACCTACGAGCAGTACTTC; CDR3 protein: CASSSRRDFTYEQYF
clone size: .; D gene: TRBD1; J gene: TRBJ1-4; V gene: TRBV2; CDR3 DNA: TGTGCCAGCAGCGCCGACAGGGGGCTTGAAAAACTGTTTTTT; CDR3 protein: CASSADRGLEKLFF
clone size: .; D gene: .; J gene: TRBJ2-7; V gene: TRBV5-1; CDR3 DNA: TGCGCCAGCAGCTTGGACGGGACTGACTACTACGAGCAGTACTTC; CDR3 protein: CASSLDGTDYYEQYF
clone size: .; D gene: .; J gene: TRBJ2-1; V gene: TRBV7-3; CDR3 DNA: TGTGCCAGCAGCCCCGGGACATACTACTACAATGAGCAGTTCTTC; CDR3 protein: CASSPGTYYYNEQFF
clone size: few; D gene: TRBD1; J gene: TRBJ1-1; V gene: TRBV18; CDR3 DNA: TGTGCCAGCTCACCTCGGGACAGTGGGGCCACTGAAGCTTTCTTT; CDR3 protein: CASSPRDSGATEAFF
clone size: .; D gene: TRBD2; J gene: TRBJ2-3; V gene: TRBV18; CDR3 DNA: TGTGCCAGCTCACCGGCGGGAGGGCCGGGAGATACGCAGTATTTT; CDR3 protein: CASSPAGGPGDTQYF
clone size: .; D gene: TRBD1; J gene: TRBJ2-7; V gene: TRBV20-1; CDR3 DNA: TGCAGTGCTAGTGGACAGGGGAACCACGAGCAGTACTTC; CDR3 protein: CSASGQGNHEQYF
clone size: .; D gene: TRBD1; J gene: TRBJ1-1; V gene: TRBV28; CDR3 DNA: TGTGCCAGCTGGCCAGGGGGCGGCAAGGCTTTCTTT; CDR3 protein: CASWPGGGKAFF
clone size: .; D gene: TRBD1; J gene: TRBJ2-1; V gene: TRBV24-1; CDR3 DNA: TGTGCCACCGCCGGGACAGGGTCCTACAATGAGCAGTTCTTC; CDR3 protein: CATAGTGSYNEQFF
clone size: .; D gene: .; J gene: TRBJ1-2; V gene: TRBV7-9; CDR3 DNA: TGTGCCAGCAGCTTAGCGCGTGGTTATGACAGCTACTATGGCTACACCTTC; CDR3 protein: CASSLARGYDSYYGYTF
clone size: .; D gene: TRBD2; J gene: TRBJ2-2; V gene: TRBV9; CDR3 DNA: TGTGCCAGCAGCCCCGGGGGAGGGACCGGGGAGCTGTTTTTT; CDR3 protein: CASSPGGGTGELFF
clone size: .; D gene: .; J gene: TRBJ2-5; V gene: TRBV28; CDR3 DNA: TGTGCCAGCCTCACGTCAGGGCTCGGAGGGGAGACCCAGTACTTC; CDR3 protein: CASLTSGLGGETQYF
clone size: .; D gene: .; J gene: TRBJ1-1; V gene: TRBV12-5; CDR3 DNA: TGTGCTAGTGGTTTCATGAACACTGAAGCTTTCTTT; CDR3 protein: CASGFMNTEAFF
clone size: .; D gene: .; J gene: TRBJ2-2; V gene: TRBV7-2; CDR3 DNA: TGTGCCAGCAGCTTAGGGGCGGGAAACGGCGGGGAGCTGTTTTTT; CDR3 protein: CASSLGAGNGGELFF
clone size: .; D gene: TRBD1; J gene: TRBJ1-5; V gene: TRBV5-5; CDR3 DNA: TGTGCCAGCAGCGTAACCGGGACAGCGGACCAGCCCCAGCATTTT; CDR3 protein: CASSVTGTADQPQHF
clone size: .; D gene: TRBD1; J gene: TRBJ2-6; V gene: TRBV5-4; CDR3 DNA: TGTGCCAGCAGCTCGCCGACCGGGACAGTCTCTGGGGCCAACGTCCTGACTTTC; CDR3 protein: CASSSPTGTVSGANVLTF
clone size: .; D gene: TRBD2; J gene: TRBJ2-1; V gene: TRBV7-3; CDR3 DNA: TGTGCCAGCAGCTTAAATCTAGCGGGCTACAATGAGCAGTTCTTC; CDR3 protein: CASSLNLAGYNEQFF
clone size: .; D gene: .; J gene: TRBJ2-1; V gene: TRBV29-1; CDR3 DNA: TGCAGCGTTTGGGTGGGAGGAGGGAATGAGCAGTTCTTC; CDR3 protein: CSVWVGGGNEQFF
clone size: .; D gene: .; J gene: TRBJ2-6; V gene: TRBV7-2; CDR3 DNA: TGTGCCAGCAGCCCCTTGTCGGGGGGGGCCAACGTCCTGACTTTC; CDR3 protein: CASSPLSGGANVLTF
clone size: .; D gene: TRBD2; J gene: TRBJ2-2; V gene: TRBV6-5; CDR3 DNA: TGTGCCAGCAGTTACTCGGGACTAGCGACCGGGGAGCTGTTTTTT; CDR3 protein: CASSYSGLATGELFF
clone size: .; D gene: TRBD2; J gene: TRBJ2-3; V gene: TRBV6-6; CDR3 DNA: TGTGCCAGCAGTCCCCCCTTACAAGCGGGAAGCACAGATACGCAGTATTTT; CDR3 protein: CASSPPLQAGSTDTQYF
clone size: once; D gene: TRBD2; J gene: TRBJ2-1; V gene: TRBV2; CDR3 DNA: TGTGCCAGCAGCCGTTTGGGACTAGGGCAAGATGAGCAGTTCTTC; CDR3 protein: CASSRLGLGQDEQFF